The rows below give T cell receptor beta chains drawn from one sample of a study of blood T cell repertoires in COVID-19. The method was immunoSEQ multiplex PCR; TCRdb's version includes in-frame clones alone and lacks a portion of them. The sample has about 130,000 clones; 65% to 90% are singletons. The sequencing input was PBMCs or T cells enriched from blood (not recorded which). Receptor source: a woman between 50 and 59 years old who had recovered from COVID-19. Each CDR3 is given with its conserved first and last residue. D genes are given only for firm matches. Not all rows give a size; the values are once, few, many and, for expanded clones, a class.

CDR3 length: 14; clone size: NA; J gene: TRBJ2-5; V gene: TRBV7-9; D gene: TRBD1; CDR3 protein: CASSFQQGGETQYF; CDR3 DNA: TGTGCCAGCAGCTTCCAACAGGGGGGAGAGACCCAGTACTTC
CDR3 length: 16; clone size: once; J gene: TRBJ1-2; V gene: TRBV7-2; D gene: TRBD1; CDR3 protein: CASSSRQGKMAEGYTF; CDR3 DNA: TGTGCCAGCAGCTCCCGACAGGGGAAGATGGCGGAGGGCTACACCTTC
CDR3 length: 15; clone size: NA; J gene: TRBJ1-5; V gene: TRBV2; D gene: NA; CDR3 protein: CASSNSQTSNQPQHF; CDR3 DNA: TGTGCCAGCAGTAATAGCCAAACTAGCAATCAGCCCCAGCATTTT
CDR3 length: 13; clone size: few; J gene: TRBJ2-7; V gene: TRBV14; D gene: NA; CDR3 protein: CASSQVTYYEQYF; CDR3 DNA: TGTGCCAGCAGCCAAGTTACTTACTACGAGCAGTACTTC
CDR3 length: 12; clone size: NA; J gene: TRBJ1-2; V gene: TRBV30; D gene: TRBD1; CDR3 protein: CAWGTGLYGYTF; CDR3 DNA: TGTGCCTGGGGGACAGGACTCTATGGCTACACCTTC
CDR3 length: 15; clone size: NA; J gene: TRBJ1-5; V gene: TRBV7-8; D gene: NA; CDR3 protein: CASSFREGSNQPQHF; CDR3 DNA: TGTGCCAGCAGCTTTCGGGAGGGAAGCAATCAGCCCCAGCATTTT
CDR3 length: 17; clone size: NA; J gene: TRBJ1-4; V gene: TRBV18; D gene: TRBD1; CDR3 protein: CASSMGQGPTTNEKLFF; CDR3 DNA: TGTGCCAGCTCAATGGGACAGGGGCCTACAACTAATGAAAAACTGTTTTTT
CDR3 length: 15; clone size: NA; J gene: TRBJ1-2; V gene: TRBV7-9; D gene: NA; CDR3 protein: CASSPGSSENYGYTF; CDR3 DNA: TGTGCCAGCAGCCCCGGGAGCAGTGAAAACTATGGCTACACCTTC
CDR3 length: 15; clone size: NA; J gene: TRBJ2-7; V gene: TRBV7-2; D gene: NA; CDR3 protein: CASSLGAGAAYEQYF; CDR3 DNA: TGTGCCAGCAGCTTAGGGGCGGGGGCCGCCTACGAGCAGTACTTC
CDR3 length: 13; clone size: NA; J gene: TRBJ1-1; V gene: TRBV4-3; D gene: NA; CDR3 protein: CASSQDNSGEAFF; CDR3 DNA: TGCGCCAGCAGCCAAGATAACTCCGGTGAAGCTTTCTTT